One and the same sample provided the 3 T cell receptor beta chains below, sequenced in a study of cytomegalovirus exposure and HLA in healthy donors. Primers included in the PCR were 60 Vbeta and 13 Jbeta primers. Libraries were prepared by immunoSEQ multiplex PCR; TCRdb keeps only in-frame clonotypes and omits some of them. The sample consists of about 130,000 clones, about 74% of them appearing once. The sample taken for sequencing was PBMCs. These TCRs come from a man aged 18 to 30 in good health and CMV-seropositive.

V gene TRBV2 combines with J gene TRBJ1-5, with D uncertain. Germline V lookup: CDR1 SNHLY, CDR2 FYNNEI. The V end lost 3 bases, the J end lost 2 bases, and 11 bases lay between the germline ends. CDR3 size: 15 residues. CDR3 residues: CASSEERSGNQPQHF. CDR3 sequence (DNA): TGTGCCAGCAGTGAGGAACGGAGTGGCAATCAGCCCCAGCATTTT.

The CDR3 DNA follows: TGCGCCAGCAGCCCGGTCGTGGGGGCCAACGTCCTGACTTTC. Translated: CASSPVVGANVLTF. The rearrangement links TRBV5-1 to TRBJ2-6; D is unresolved. Germline assignment: CDR1 SGHRS and CDR2 YFSETQ. The V and J ends lost 4 bases and 4 bases respectively, with 9 bases between them. The CDR3 loop spans 14 amino acids.

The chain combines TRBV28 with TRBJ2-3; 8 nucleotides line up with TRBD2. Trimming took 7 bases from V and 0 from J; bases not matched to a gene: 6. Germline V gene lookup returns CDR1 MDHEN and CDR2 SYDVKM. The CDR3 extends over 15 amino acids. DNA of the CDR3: TGTGCCAGCAACAGCCCGGGGGGGAGCACAGATACGCAGTATTTT. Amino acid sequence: CASNSPGGSTDTQYF.